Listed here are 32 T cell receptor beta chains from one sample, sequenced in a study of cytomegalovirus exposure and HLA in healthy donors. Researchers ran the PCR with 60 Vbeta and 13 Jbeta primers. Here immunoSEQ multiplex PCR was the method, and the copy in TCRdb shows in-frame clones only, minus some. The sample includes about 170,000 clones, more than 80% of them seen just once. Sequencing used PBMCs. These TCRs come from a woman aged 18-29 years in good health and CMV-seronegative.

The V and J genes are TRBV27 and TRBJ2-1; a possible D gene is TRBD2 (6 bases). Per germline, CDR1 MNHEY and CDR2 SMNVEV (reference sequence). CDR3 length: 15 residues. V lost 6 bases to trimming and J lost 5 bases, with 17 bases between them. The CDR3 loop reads CASRPPGTGDNEQFF. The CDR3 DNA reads TGTGCCAGCAGACCCCCCGGGACTGGAGACAATGAGCAGTTCTTC.

In DNA form, the CDR3 reads TGTGCCAGCAGCGGCAAAACGGGGACAACGTTTGGCCAGCCCCAGCATTTT. Its translation is CASSGKTGTTFGQPQHF. V gene TRBV6-4 combines with J gene TRBJ1-5, with D tentatively TRBD1 (6 bases). Germline loops: CDR1 MRHNA, CDR2 SNTAGT. The V gene lost 6 bases and the J gene lost 7 bases, with 25 bases spanning the gap. This CDR3 comprises 17 residues.

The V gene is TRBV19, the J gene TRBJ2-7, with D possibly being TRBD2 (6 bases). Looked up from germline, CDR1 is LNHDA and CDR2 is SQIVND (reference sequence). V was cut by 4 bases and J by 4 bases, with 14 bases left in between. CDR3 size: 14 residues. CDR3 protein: CASSRTGEGYEQYF. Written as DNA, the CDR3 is TGTGCCAGTAGTAGAACGGGGGAAGGGTACGAGCAGTACTTC.

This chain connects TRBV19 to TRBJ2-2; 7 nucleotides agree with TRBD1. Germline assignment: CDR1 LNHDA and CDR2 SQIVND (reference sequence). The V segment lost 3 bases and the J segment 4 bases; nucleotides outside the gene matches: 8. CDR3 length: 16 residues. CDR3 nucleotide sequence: TGTGCCAGTAGTATCACCGGGACAGTTATCACCGGGGAGCTGTTTTTT. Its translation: CASSITGTVITGELFF.

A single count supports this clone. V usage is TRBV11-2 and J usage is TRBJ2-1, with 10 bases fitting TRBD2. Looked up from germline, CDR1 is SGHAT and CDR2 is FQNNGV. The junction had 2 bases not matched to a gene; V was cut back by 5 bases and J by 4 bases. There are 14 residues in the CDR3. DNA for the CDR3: TGTGCCAGCAGCCAGGGACTAGCGTACAATGAGCAGTTCTTC. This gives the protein CASSQGLAYNEQFF.

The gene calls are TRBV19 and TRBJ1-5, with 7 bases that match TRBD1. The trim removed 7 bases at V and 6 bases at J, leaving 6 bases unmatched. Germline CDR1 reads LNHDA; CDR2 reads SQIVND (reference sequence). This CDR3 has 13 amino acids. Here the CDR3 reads CASTGGLGQPQHF. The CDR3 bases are TGTGCCAGTACAGGGGGGCTGGGTCAGCCCCAGCATTTT. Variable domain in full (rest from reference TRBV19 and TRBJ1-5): DGGITQSPKYLFRKEGQNVTLSCEQNLNHDAMYWYRQDPGQGLRLIYYSQIVNDFQKGDIAEGYSVSREKKESFPLTVTSAQKNPTAFYLCASTGGLGQPQHFGDGTRLSIL.

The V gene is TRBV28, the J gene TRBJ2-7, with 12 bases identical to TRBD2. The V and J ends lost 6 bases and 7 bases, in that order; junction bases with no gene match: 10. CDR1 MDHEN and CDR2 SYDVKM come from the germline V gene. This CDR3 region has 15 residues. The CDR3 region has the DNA TGTGCCAGCAGCTCCAGGACTAGCGGGATGGGGGAGCAGTACTTC. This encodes CASSSRTSGMGEQYF.

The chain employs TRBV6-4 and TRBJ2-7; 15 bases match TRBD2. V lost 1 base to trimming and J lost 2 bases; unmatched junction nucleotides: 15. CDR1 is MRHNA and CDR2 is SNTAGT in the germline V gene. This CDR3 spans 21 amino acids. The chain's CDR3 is CASSDFIPGLAGGSGTYEQYF. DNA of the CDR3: TGTGCCAGCAGTGACTTTATTCCGGGACTAGCGGGAGGATCGGGGACCTACGAGCAGTACTTC.

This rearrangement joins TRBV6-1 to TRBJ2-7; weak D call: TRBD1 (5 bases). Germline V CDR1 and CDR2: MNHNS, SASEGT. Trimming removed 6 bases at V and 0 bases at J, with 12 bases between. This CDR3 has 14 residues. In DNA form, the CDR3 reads TGTGCCAGCAGCGAACAGGTCACCTCCTACGAGCAGTACTTC. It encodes CASSEQVTSYEQYF.

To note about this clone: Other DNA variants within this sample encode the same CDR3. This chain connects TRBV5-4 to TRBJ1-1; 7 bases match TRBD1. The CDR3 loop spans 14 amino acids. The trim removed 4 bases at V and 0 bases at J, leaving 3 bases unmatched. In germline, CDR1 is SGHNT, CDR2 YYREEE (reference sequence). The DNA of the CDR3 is TGTGCCAGCAGCATACAGGGGCTGAACACTGAAGCTTTCTTT. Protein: CASSIQGLNTEAFF.

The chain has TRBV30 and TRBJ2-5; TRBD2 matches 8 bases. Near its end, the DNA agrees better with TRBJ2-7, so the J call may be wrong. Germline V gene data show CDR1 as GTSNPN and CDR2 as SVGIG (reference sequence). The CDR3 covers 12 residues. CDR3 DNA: TGTGCCTGTAGGCTAGCGGGTGACGAGCAGTACTTC. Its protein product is CACRLAGDEQYF.

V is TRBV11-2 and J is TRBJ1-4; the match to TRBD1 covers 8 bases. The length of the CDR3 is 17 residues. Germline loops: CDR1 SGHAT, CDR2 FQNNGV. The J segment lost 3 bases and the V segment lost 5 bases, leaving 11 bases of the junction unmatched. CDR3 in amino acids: CASSRSTGVRANEKLFF. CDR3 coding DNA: TGTGCCAGCAGCCGTTCGACAGGGGTGAGGGCTAATGAAAAACTGTTTTTT. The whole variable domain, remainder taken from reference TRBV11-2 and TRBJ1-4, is EAGVAQSPRYKIIEKRQSVAFWCNPISGHATLYWYQQILGQGPKLLIQFQNNGVVDDSQLPKDRFSAERLKGVDSTLKIQPAKLEDSAVYLCASSRSTGVRANEKLFFGSGTQLSVL.

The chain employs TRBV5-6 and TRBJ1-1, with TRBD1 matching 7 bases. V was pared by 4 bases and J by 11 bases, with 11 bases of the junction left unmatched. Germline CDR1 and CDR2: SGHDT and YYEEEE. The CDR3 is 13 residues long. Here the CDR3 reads CASSLGQVPSAFF. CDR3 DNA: TGTGCCAGCAGCCTTGGACAGGTGCCTAGCGCTTTCTTT.

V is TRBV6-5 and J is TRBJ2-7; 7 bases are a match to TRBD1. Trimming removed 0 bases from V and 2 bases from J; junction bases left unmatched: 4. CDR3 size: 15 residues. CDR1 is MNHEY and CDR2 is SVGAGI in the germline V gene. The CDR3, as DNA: TGTGCCAGCAGTTACTCTAACAGGGGAACCTACGAGCAGTACTTC. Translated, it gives CASSYSNRGTYEQYF.

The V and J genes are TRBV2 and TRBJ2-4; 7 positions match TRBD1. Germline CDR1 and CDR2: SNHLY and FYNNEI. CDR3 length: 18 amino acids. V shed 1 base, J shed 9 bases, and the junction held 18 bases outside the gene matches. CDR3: CASSEGASTGIMGSIQYF. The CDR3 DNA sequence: TGTGCCAGCAGTGAAGGGGCATCGACAGGGATAATGGGGAGCATTCAGTACTTC.

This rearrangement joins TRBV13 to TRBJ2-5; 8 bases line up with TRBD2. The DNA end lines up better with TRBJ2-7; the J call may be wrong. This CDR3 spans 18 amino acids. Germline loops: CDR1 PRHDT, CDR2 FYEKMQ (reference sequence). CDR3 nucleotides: TGTGCCAGCAGCAAAGGACTCCAGGAAGGGACTAGCTCCTACGAGCAGTACTTC. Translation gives CASSKGLQEGTSSYEQYF.

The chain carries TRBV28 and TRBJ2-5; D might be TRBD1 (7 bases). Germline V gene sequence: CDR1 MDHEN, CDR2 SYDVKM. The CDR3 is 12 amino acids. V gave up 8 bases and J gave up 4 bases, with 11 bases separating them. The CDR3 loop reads CASRQGGETQYF. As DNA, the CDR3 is TGTGCCAGCCGACAGGGAGGAGAGACCCAGTACTTC.

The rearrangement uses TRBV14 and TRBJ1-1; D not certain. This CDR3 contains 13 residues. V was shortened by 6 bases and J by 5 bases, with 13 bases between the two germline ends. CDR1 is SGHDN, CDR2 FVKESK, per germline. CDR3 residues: CASSVLGRTEAFF. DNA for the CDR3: TGTGCCAGCAGTGTACTAGGCAGGACTGAAGCTTTCTTT.

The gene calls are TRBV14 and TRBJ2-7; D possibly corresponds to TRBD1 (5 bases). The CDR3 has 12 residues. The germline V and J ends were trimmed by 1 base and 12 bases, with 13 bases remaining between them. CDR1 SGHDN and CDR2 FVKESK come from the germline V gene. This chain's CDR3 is CASSQAAGRTYF. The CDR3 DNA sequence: TGTGCCAGCAGCCAAGCGGCAGGGCGAACGTACTTC.

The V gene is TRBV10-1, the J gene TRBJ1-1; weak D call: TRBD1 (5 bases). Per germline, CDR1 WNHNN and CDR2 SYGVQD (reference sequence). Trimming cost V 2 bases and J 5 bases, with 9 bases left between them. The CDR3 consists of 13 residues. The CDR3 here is CASSEGRGTEAFF. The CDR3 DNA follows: TGCGCCAGCAGTGAGGGCCGGGGGACTGAAGCTTTCTTT.

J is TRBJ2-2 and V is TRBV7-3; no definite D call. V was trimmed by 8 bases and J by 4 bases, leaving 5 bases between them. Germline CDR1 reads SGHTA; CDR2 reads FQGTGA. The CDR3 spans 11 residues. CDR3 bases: TGTGCCAGCTCCCTCACCGGGGAGCTGTTTTTT. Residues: CASSLTGELFF. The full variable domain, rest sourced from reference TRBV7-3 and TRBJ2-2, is GAGVSQTPSNKVTEKGKYVELRCDPISGHTALYWYRQSLGQGPEFLIYFQGTGAADDSGLPNDRFFAVRPEGSVSTLKIQRTERGDSAVYLCASSLTGELFFGEGSRLTVL.

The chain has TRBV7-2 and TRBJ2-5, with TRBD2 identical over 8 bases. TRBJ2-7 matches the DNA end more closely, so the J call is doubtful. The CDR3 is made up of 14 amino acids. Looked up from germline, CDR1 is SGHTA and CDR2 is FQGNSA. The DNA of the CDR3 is TGTGCCAGCAGCTTATCGGGACTAGCCTACGAGCAGTACTTC. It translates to CASSLSGLAYEQYF.

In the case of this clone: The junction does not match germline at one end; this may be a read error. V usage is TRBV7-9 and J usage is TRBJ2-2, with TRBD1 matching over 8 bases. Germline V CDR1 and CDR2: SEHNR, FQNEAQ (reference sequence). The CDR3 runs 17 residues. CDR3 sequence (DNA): TGTTCCAGCAGCTTATCCCCACCGGGACAGGATACCGGGGAGCTGTTTTTT. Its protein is CSSSLSPPGQDTGELFF. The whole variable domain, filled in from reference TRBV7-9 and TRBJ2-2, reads DTGVSQNPRHKITKRGQNVTFRCDPISEHNRLYWYRQTLGQGPEFLTYFQNEAQLEKSRLLSDRFSAERPKGSFSTLEIQRTEQGDSAMYLCSSSLSPPGQDTGELFFGEGSRLTVL.

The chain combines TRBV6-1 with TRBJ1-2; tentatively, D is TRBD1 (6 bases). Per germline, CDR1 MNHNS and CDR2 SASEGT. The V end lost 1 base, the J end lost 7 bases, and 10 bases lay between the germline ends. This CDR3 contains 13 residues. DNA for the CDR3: TGTGCCAGCAGTGAAGACAGGGCTCGTGGCTACACCTTC. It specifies CASSEDRARGYTF.

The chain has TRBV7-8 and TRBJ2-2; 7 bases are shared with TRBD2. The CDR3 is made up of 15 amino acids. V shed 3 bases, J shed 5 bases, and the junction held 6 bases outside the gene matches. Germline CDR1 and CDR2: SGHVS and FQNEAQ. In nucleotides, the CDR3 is TGTGCCAGCAGCTTCGGCGGGAGTCCAACCGGGGAGCTGTTTTTT. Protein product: CASSFGGSPTGELFF.

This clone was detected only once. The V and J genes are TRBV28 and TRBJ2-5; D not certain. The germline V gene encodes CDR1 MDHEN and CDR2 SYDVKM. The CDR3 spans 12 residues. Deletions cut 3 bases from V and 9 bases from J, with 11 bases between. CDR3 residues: CASSLRLTAQYF. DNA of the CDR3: TGTGCCAGCAGTTTGAGGTTGACGGCCCAGTACTTC. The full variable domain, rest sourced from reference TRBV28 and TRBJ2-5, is DVKVTQSSRYLVKRTGEKVFLECVQDMDHENMFWYRQDPGLGLRLIYFSYDVKMKEKGDIPEGYSVSREKKERFSLILESASTNQTSMYLCASSLRLTAQYFGPGTRLLVL.

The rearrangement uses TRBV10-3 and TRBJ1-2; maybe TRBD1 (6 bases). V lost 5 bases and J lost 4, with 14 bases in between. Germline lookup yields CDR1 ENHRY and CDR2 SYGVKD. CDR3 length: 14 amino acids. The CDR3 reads CAISQQGSSYGYTF. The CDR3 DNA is TGTGCCATCAGTCAACAGGGCAGTAGCTATGGCTACACCTTC.

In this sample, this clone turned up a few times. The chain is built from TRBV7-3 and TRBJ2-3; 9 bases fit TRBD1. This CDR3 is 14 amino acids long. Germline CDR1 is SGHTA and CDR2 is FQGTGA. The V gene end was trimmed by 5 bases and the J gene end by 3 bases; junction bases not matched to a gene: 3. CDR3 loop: CASSRGTGTDTQYF. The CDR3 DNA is TGTGCCAGCAGCCGCGGGACAGGGACAGATACGCAGTATTTT.

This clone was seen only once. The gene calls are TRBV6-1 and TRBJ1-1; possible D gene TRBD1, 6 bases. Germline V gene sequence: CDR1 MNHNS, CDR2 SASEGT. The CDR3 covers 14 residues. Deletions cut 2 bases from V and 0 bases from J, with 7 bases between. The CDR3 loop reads CASSEQGLNTEAFF. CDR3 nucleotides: TGTGCCAGCAGTGAACAGGGGTTGAACACTGAAGCTTTCTTT.

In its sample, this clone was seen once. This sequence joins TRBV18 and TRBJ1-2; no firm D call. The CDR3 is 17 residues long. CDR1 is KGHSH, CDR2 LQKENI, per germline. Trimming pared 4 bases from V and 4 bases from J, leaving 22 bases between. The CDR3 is CASSLTREVAFTYGYTF. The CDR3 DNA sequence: TGTGCCAGCTCACTAACCCGGGAGGTCGCCTTTACCTATGGCTACACCTTC.

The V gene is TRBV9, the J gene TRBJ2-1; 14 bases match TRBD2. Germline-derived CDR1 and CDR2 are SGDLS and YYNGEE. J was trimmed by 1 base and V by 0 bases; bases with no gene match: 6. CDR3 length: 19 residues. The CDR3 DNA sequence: TGTGCCAGCAGCGTAGGGGGACTAGCGGGGGCCCAGTCCTACAATGAGCAGTTCTTC. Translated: CASSVGGLAGAQSYNEQFF.

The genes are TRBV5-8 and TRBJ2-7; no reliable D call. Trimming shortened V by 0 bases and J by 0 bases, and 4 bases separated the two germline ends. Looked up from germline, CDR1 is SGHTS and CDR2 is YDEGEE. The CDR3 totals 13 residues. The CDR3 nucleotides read TGTGCCAGCAGCTTGGCCGGCTCCTACGAGCAGTACTTC. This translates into CASSLAGSYEQYF.